A single sample gave rise to the 16 T cell receptor beta chains below, sequenced in a study of radiation and T cells in renal cell carcinoma. Measured with immunoSEQ multiplex PCR; TCRdb has only the in-frame clones, and not every one. The top ten hold approximately 7.2% of the sample, which has just over 95,000 clones, 75% to 85% seen once. Time point denoted: blood 4 weeks post-SBRT, at nephrectomy. Regarding treatment: 15 Gy SBRT to primary tumor, nephrectomy 4 weeks later. The sequences come from blood, collected from a patient whose treatment included radiotherapy and nephrectomy. The receptors here all came from a man aged 55 to 70 with renal cell carcinoma.

This chain joins TRBV19 and TRBJ2-1, with D possibly TRBD2 on 6 matching bases. The germline gives CDR1 LNHDA, CDR2 SQIVND (reference sequence). This CDR3 is built from 14 residues. V lost 6 bases to trimming and J lost 9 bases, with 18 bases between them. The CDR3 is CASSGEASVSEQFF. The DNA for the CDR3 is TGTGCCAGTAGCGGGGAGGCTAGCGTGAGTGAGCAGTTCTTC.

The chain is built from TRBV5-4 and TRBJ2-3; D gene uncertain. Germline CDR1 SGHNT, CDR2 YYREEE (reference sequence). The CDR3 extends over 14 amino acids. Trimming pared 4 bases from V and 4 bases from J, leaving 13 bases between. In DNA form, the CDR3 reads TGTGCCAGCAGCCTTAAGTCAGATGCAGATACGCAGTATTTT. This translates into CASSLKSDADTQYF.

The chain employs TRBV7-9 and TRBJ2-3; a possible D gene is TRBD1 (5 bases). Germline CDR1 reads SEHNR; CDR2 reads FQNEAQ (reference sequence). The CDR3 runs 18 residues. V lost 5 bases to trimming and J lost 0 bases, with 21 bases between them. The CDR3 nucleotides read TGTGCCAGCAGCCCTAGTGTTCAGGGTCCATACAGCACAGATACGCAGTATTTT. It specifies CASSPSVQGPYSTDTQYF.

This clone appeared once. V and J are TRBV23-1 and TRBJ2-1; D possibly corresponds to TRBD2 (5 bases). TRBV23-1 is designated an ORF whose function remains uncertain. The CDR3 totals 13 residues. Trimming removed 4 bases at V and 7 bases at J, with 11 bases between. DNA for the CDR3: TGCGCCAGCAGTCCCGGGGATCGGAATGAGCAGTTCTTC. This codes for CASSPGDRNEQFF.

The gene calls are TRBV5-6 and TRBJ2-5; 7 bases fit TRBD2. The CDR3 has 15 residues. Trimming removed 0 bases from V and 0 bases from J; junction bases left unmatched: 2. Germline lookup yields CDR1 SGHDT and CDR2 YYEEEE. CDR3 bases: TGTGCCAGCAGCTTGGCGACTAGCTACCAAGAGACCCAGTACTTC. Protein product: CASSLATSYQETQYF.

This chain joins TRBV28 and TRBJ2-1; 11 nucleotides agree with TRBD2. The V gene end was trimmed by 7 bases and the J gene end by 6 bases; junction bases not matched to a gene: 8. The CDR3 contains 15 residues. Germline V lookup: CDR1 MDHEN, CDR2 SYDVKM. The CDR3 coding sequence is TGTGCCAGCATCTCCGGGACTAGCGGCCTCAATGAGCAGTTCTTC. Translating gives CASISGTSGLNEQFF.

CDR3 loop: CASSEGGGAYGYTF. CDR3 bases: TGTGCCAGCAGTGAAGGGGGCGGAGCCTATGGCTACACCTTC. The chain has TRBV2 and TRBJ1-2, with D perhaps matching TRBD1 (5 bases). V was clipped by 1 base and J by 4 bases, with 10 bases between them. This CDR3 comprises 14 residues. Germline V gene lookup returns CDR1 SNHLY and CDR2 FYNNEI.

This clone occurred once. The rearrangement joins TRBV11-2 to TRBJ2-5; TRBD2 aligns across 7 bases. This CDR3 region has 16 residues. Germline V gene sequence: CDR1 SGHAT, CDR2 FQNNGV. V was clipped by 0 bases and J by 2 bases; unmatched bases: 6. CDR3 bases: TGTGCCAGCAGCTTAGATTTGGGAGCGGGACAAGAGACCCAGTACTTC. Translating gives CASSLDLGAGQETQYF.

The gene calls are TRBV5-1 and TRBJ2-3; D uncertain. Trimming cost V 7 bases and J 0 bases, with 9 bases left between them. CDR1 and CDR2 (germline): SGHRS, YFSETQ. The CDR3 spans 13 residues. CDR3 sequence: CASGLQSTDTQYF. The CDR3 coding sequence is TGCGCCAGCGGCCTACAGAGCACAGATACGCAGTATTTT.

The chain carries TRBV10-1 and TRBJ2-2, with no clear D. The CDR3 consists of 16 residues. V shed 0 bases and J shed 2 bases, with 10 bases lying between them. The germline gives CDR1 WNHNN, CDR2 SYGVQD (reference sequence). The DNA for the CDR3 is TGCGCCAGCAGTGAGTCACTGCATGTAAACACCGGGGAGCTGTTTTTT. It yields the protein CASSESLHVNTGELFF.

The V call is TRBV29-1, the J call TRBJ2-2; 9 nucleotides match TRBD2. Germline V CDR1 and CDR2: SQVTM, ANQGSEA. The CDR3 sequence is 12 residues long. J lost 9 bases, V lost 8 bases, and 7 bases had no gene match. CDR3 coding DNA: TGCAGCATTAATAGCGGGAGCAGGGAGCTGTTTTTT. The encoded protein is CSINSGSRELFF.

This rearrangement joins TRBV5-6 to TRBJ2-5, with 7 bases identical to TRBD1. The trim removed 5 bases at V and 5 bases at J, leaving 6 bases unmatched. Germline-derived CDR1 and CDR2 are SGHDT and YYEEEE. The CDR3 consists of 13 residues. The DNA of the CDR3 is TGTGCCAGCAGAACAGGGGCTTTGGAGACCCAGTACTTC. This translates into CASRTGALETQYF.

The J gene is TRBJ2-5, the V gene TRBV7-7, with TRBD2 identical over 9 bases. This CDR3 region has 14 residues. Germline CDR1 SSHAT, CDR2 FNYEAQ (reference sequence). Unmatched junction bases numbered 8, after V lost 5 bases and J lost 7 bases. In DNA form, the CDR3 reads TGTGCCAGCAGCCAGACTAGCGGTTCAGGGACCCAGTACTTC. It yields the protein CASSQTSGSGTQYF.

The chain's CDR3 is CASSPSRTLSSYEQYF. The CDR3 bases are TGTGCCAGCAGTCCGAGCCGGACACTGAGCTCCTACGAGCAGTACTTC. The V gene is TRBV6-6, the J gene TRBJ2-7, with a possible D match to TRBD1 (5 bases). V gave up 5 bases and J gave up 0 bases, with 17 bases separating them. Germline CDR1 MNHNY, CDR2 SVGAGI (reference sequence). The CDR3 length is 16 residues.

The CDR3 is CASSPGTREGEQYF. CDR3 in DNA: TGTGCCAGCAGCCCCGGGACTAGGGAAGGCGAGCAGTACTTC. The chain recombines TRBV5-4 with TRBJ2-7, with 8 bases matching TRBD2. Germline loops: CDR1 SGHNT, CDR2 YYREEE (reference sequence). The CDR3 is made up of 14 amino acids. The V and J ends lost 4 bases and 6 bases, in that order; junction bases with no gene match: 9.

The chain joins TRBV6-1 to TRBJ2-7; TRBD2 agrees at 8 bases. Germline CDR1 is MNHNS and CDR2 is SASEGT. The V gene end was trimmed by 7 bases and the J gene end by 2 bases; junction bases not matched to a gene: 4. CDR3 length: 13 amino acids. Here the CDR3 reads CASKIAGPYEQYF. For the CDR3, the DNA is TGTGCCAGCAAGATAGCGGGACCCTACGAGCAGTACTTC.